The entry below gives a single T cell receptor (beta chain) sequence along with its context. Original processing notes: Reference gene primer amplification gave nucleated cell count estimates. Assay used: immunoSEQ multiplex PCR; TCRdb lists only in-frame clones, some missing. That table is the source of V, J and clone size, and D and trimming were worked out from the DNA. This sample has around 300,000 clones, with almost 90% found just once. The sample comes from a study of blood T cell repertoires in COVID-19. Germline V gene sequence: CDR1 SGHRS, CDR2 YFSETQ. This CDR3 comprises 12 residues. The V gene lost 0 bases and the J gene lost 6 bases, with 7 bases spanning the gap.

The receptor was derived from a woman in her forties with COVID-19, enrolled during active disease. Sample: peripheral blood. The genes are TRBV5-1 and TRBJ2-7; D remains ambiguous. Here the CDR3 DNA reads TGCGCCAGCAGCTTGGCTGCAGGCGAGCAGTACTTC. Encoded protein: CASSLAAGEQYF.